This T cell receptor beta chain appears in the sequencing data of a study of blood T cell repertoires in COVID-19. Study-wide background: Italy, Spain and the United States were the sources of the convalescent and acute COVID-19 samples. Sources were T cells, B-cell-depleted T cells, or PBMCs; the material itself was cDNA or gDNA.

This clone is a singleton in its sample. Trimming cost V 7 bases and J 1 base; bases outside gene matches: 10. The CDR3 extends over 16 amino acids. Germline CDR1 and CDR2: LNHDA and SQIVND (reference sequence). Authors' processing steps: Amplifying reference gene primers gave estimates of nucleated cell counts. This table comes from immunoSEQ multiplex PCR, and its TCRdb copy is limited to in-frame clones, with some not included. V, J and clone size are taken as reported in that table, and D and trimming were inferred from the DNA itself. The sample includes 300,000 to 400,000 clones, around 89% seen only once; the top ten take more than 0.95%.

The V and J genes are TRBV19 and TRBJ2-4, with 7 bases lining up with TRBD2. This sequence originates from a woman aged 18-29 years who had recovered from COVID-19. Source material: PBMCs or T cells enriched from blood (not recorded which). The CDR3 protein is CASTQAERGAKNIQYF. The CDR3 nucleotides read TGTGCCAGTACCCAGGCCGAGCGGGGCGCCAAAAACATTCAGTACTTC.